A selection of T cell receptor beta chains follows, all from one sample in a study of OX40 agonist ivuxolimab in advanced cancers. Method: immunoSEQ multiplex PCR; TCRdb's copy keeps in-frame clones and lacks some. This sample has tens of thousands of clones, with approximately 90% found just once. The sequencing here drew on CD4+ or CD8+ T cells sorted from blood, taken in a trial of the OX40 agonist ivuxolimab. The receptors come from an adult with an advanced solid tumor such as melanoma, head and neck, liver or kidney cancer. Each CDR3 is given with its conserved first and last residue. D genes are given only for firm matches. Size is stated for part of the rows, as once, few or many counts, or as a class when the clone is expanded.

j_call d_call clone_size v_call cdr3_nt cdr3_aa
TRBJ1-3 TRBD1 - TRBV28 TGTGCCAGCAGTTTAGGGACAGGGGCAGACACCATATATTTT CASSLGTGADTIYF
TRBJ2-5 - - TRBV7-9 TGTGCCAGCAGCTCCCGGGACGAGGGGATGGAGACCCAGTACTTC CASSSRDEGMETQYF
TRBJ2-2 - - TRBV7-9 TGTGCCAGCAGCGAACCGGGACAAGCCTGGGAGCTGTTTTTT CASSEPGQAWELFF
TRBJ1-5 - - TRBV6-6 TGTGCCAGCAGCCCCGGGCGGGTGAATCAGCCCCAGCATTTT CASSPGRVNQPQHF
TRBJ2-2 TRBD2 - TRBV19 TGTGCCAGTAGTATAAGTCTAGCGGGGGGCCTCAACACCGGGGAGCTGTTTTTT CASSISLAGGLNTGELFF
TRBJ2-4 - - TRBV11-2 TGTGCCAGCAGCTTAGTCTCCCAGGGGGCCAAAAACATTCAGTACTTC CASSLVSQGAKNIQYF
TRBJ2-1 - - TRBV19 TGTGCCAGACTCACAGGGTCCTCCTACAATGAGCAGTTCTTC CARLTGSSYNEQFF
TRBJ2-5 TRBD2 - TRBV9 TGTGCCAGCAGCGAGGGGTCGGCGGGAGTTTTAGAGACCCAGTACTTC CASSEGSAGVLETQYF
TRBJ2-5 - - TRBV5-5 TGTGCCAGCAGGGCCAGGGATGGGAGCAAAGAGACCCAGTACTTC CASRARDGSKETQYF
TRBJ1-1 TRBD1 once TRBV5-4 TGTGCCAGCAGCAGGACAGGGGGGAAAGGGAACACTGAAGCTTTCTTT CASSRTGGKGNTEAFF
TRBJ2-7 - - TRBV15 TGTGCCACCAGCAGAGACCGCGCGGGTAGCTCCTACGAGCAGTACTTC CATSRDRAGSSYEQYF
TRBJ2-6 TRBD1 - TRBV19 TGTGCCAGTAGTAAACGGGACAGGGGGGTACTTGGTGGGGCCAACGTCCTGACTTTC CASSKRDRGVLGGANVLTF
TRBJ2-7 - - TRBV27 TGTGCCAGCAGTTTAGGACAGACGGTTGATTGGTACGAGCAGTACTTC CASSLGQTVDWYEQYF
TRBJ2-1 - - TRBV7-3 TGTGCCAGCAGCCCCTATGGGGGCGCTTACAATGAGCAGTTCTTC CASSPYGGAYNEQFF
TRBJ2-1 - - TRBV2 TGTGCCAGCAGAGGTTTCTACAATGAGCAGTTCTTC CASRGFYNEQFF
TRBJ2-7 - once TRBV27 TGTGCCAGCAGTTTAACTGACAGTAACTACGAGCAGTACTTC CASSLTDSNYEQYF
TRBJ2-2 TRBD2 - TRBV9 TGTGCCAGTCAAGGGACTAGCGGGAACACCGGGGAGCTGTTTTTT CASQGTSGNTGELFF
TRBJ2-1 TRBD2 - TRBV5-5 TGTGCCAGCAGCCAATCCGGGACTAGCGACTGGGATGAGCAGTTCTTC CASSQSGTSDWDEQFF
TRBJ2-3 TRBD2 - TRBV9 TGTGCCAGCAGCGGGCGACTAGCGGAAGATACGCAGTATTTT CASSGRLAEDTQYF
TRBJ1-1 TRBD1 - TRBV27 TGTGCCAGCAGTGCAGCGTACTCAGGGGGATGGACTGAAGCTTTCTTT CASSAAYSGGWTEAFF
TRBJ2-2 TRBD1 - TRBV5-1 TGCGCCAGCAGCGCGGACAGGGAAAAACCCGGGGAGCTGTTTTTT CASSADREKPGELFF
TRBJ1-6 - - TRBV9 TGTGCCAGCAGCGGATATGGGAGGGGGAATTCACCCCTCCACTTT CASSGYGRGNSPLHF
TRBJ2-1 - - TRBV5-6 TGTGCCAGCAGCTTCTTACGGAGCTTCGGCTACAATGAGCAGTTCTTC CASSFLRSFGYNEQFF
TRBJ2-2 - - TRBV6-5 TGTGCCAGCAGTTACTCGGGCAGGGGCCTCTCCGGGGAGCTGTTTTTT CASSYSGRGLSGELFF
TRBJ1-1 - - TRBV6-5 TGTGCCAGCAGTTACTCAGGGGCCACTGAAGCTTTCTTT CASSYSGATEAFF
TRBJ2-7 TRBD2 - TRBV19 TGTGCCAGTAGGGCAAGCGGGGGGATCTCCTACGAGCAGTACTTC CASRASGGISYEQYF
TRBJ1-3 TRBD1 once TRBV5-3 TGTGCCAGAAGCTACAGGGGGGGTAACACCATATATTTT CARSYRGGNTIYF
TRBJ1-1 - - TRBV28 TGTGCCAGCAGTTTACTACGGGGCGGGCCTTATCCTGAAGCTTTCTTT CASSLLRGGPYPEAFF
TRBJ1-1 - - TRBV27 TGTGCCAGCAGTTCTGTCAACACTGAAGCTTTCTTT CASSSVNTEAFF
TRBJ2-7 - few TRBV27 TGTGCCAGCAGTTCCCCCAACGAGCAGTACTTC CASSSPNEQYF
TRBJ2-3 TRBD2 - TRBV2 TGTGCGAGCATACTGGGGACTAGCGGGAGAGTCACAGATACGCAGTATTTT CASILGTSGRVTDTQYF
TRBJ1-2 - - TRBV19 TGTGCCAGTAGTCCCGACTGGGTCGGCTACACCTTC CASSPDWVGYTF
TRBJ2-2 - - TRBV6-5 TGTGCCAGCAGTTCTCTGGGGACGAACACCGGGGAGCTGTTTTTT CASSSLGTNTGELFF
TRBJ1-2 - - TRBV6-5 TGTGCCAGCAGTTCTCCCGGTAGTGGCTACACCTTC CASSSPGSGYTF
TRBJ2-3 - - TRBV15 TGTGCCACCAGCAGGAACACGGATACGCAGTATTTT CATSRNTDTQYF
TRBJ2-2 - few TRBV4-1 TGCGCCAGCAGCAGGGGAGGGGAGCTGTTTTTT CASSRGGELFF
TRBJ2-1 TRBD1 - TRBV6-1 TGTGCCAGCAACCGGGACAGCTACAATGAGCAGTTCTTC CASNRDSYNEQFF
TRBJ2-7 - - TRBV5-6 TGTGCCAGCAGGGAATGGGACGCCTCCTACGAGCAGTACTTC CASREWDASYEQYF
TRBJ2-1 TRBD2 - TRBV7-8 TGTGCCAGCAGCTTATATGAGGGCGGGAGGGCCGACGTTGAGCAGTTCTTC CASSLYEGGRADVEQFF
TRBJ1-1 - - TRBV7-9 TGTGCCAGCAGCCCTACGGGGGGACATCTCACTGAAGCTTTCTTT CASSPTGGHLTEAFF
TRBJ1-2 - - TRBV27 TGTGCCAGCAGCCTTGGACTTGGGGGTGGCTACACCTTC CASSLGLGGGYTF
TRBJ2-7 TRBD2 - TRBV5-1 TGCGCCAGCAGCACCCCCATAGCGGGAAATAGCTACGAGCAGTACTTC CASSTPIAGNSYEQYF
TRBJ2-5 - - TRBV27 TGTGCCAGCAGTTTATTAAACAGGTTTGAGACCCAGTACTTC CASSLLNRFETQYF
TRBJ2-7 - - TRBV28 TGTGCCAGCAGTTCCCGGATCAGCCTCTACGAGCAGTACTTC CASSSRISLYEQYF
TRBJ2-3 - once TRBV7-8 TGTGCCAGCAGCTTAGCGGGAGTAGATACGCAGTATTTT CASSLAGVDTQYF
TRBJ1-2 - - TRBV19 TGTGCCAGTAGTGCGGGACATTACTATGGCTACACCTTC CASSAGHYYGYTF
TRBJ2-7 TRBD1 - TRBV29-1 TGCAGCGTTGAAGCCGGGACAGCCACCTACGAGCAGTACTTC CSVEAGTATYEQYF
TRBJ2-7 TRBD2 - TRBV27 TGTGCCAGCAGTTCGGGGCCGACTAGCCTTCCAGGCTACGAGCAGTACTTC CASSSGPTSLPGYEQYF
TRBJ1-2 - - TRBV9 TGTGCCAGCAGCACGAGAGTGAATGGCTACACCTTC CASSTRVNGYTF
TRBJ2-1 - - TRBV2 TGTGCCAGCGTTACCGGGACCCCCTGGTCCTACAATGAGCAGTTCTTC CASVTGTPWSYNEQFF
TRBJ2-7 - - TRBV28 TGTGCCAGCAGTTTATTGGGATGGGATCAGCAGTACTTC CASSLLGWDQQYF
TRBJ1-1 - few TRBV30 TGTGCCTGGAGTCCGGGAAACACTGAAGCTTTCTTT CAWSPGNTEAFF
TRBJ1-1 TRBD1 - TRBV28 TGTGCCAGCCTCCAGGTGGGACAGATGAACACTGAAGCTTTCTTT CASLQVGQMNTEAFF
TRBJ2-1 - - TRBV11-3 TGTGCCAGCAGCTTGGGCGGGCTGTACAATGAGCAGTTCTTC CASSLGGLYNEQFF
TRBJ2-4 TRBD2 - TRBV7-9 TGTGCCAGCAGCGCCCAGTCAGCGGGGGGGAACATTCAGTACTTC CASSAQSAGGNIQYF
TRBJ1-1 - - TRBV11-2 TGTGCCAGCAGCTTAGTAGGCGGGGTTATTGAAGCTTTCTTT CASSLVGGVIEAFF
TRBJ2-1 TRBD1 - TRBV4-1 TGCGCCAGCAGCCAACCCCGACAGGGTTATCGGTTTGAGCAGTTCTTC CASSQPRQGYRFEQFF
TRBJ2-1 - once TRBV10-1 TGCGCCAGCAGTCCCGGGACTCTTAATGAGCAGTTCTTC CASSPGTLNEQFF
TRBJ1-1 - few TRBV2 TGTGCCAGCAGTGAGGTTGAAGCTTTCTTT CASSEVEAFF
TRBJ2-1 - - TRBV21-1 TGTGCCAGCAGCCTACAGGCCGGGAGACCCCACAATGAGCAGTTCTTC CASSLQAGRPHNEQFF